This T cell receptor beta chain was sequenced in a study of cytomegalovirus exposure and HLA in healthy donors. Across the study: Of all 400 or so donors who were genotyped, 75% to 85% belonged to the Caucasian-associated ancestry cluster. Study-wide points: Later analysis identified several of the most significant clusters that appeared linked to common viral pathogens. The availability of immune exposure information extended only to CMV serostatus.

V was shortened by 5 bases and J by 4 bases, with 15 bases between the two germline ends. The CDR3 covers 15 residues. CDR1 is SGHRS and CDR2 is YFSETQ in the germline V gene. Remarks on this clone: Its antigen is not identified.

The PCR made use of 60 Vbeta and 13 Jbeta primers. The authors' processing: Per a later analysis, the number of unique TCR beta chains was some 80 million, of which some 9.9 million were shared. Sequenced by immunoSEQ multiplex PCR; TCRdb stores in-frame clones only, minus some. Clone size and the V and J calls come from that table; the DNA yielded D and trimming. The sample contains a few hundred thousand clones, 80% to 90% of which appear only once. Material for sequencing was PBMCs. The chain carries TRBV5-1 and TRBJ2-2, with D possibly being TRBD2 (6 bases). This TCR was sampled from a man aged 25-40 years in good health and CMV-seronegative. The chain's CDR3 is CASRSGASSTGELFF. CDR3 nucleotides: TGCGCCAGCAGATCGGGAGCCTCGAGCACCGGGGAGCTGTTTTTT.